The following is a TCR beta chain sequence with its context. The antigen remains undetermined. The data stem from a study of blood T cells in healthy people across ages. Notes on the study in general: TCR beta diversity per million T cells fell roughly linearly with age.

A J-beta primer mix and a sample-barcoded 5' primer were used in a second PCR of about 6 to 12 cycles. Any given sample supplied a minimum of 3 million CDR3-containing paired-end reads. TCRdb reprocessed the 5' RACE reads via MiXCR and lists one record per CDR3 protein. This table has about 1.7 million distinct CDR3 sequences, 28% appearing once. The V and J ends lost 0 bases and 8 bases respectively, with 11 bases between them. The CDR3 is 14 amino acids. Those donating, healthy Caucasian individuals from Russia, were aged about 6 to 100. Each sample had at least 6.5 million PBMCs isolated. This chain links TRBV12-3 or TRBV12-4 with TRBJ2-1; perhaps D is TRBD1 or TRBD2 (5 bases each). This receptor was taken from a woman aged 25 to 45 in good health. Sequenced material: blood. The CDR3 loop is CASSLAGARHEQFF. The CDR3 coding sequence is TGTGCCAGCAGTTTAGCCGGGGCAAGGCATGAGCAGTTCTTC.